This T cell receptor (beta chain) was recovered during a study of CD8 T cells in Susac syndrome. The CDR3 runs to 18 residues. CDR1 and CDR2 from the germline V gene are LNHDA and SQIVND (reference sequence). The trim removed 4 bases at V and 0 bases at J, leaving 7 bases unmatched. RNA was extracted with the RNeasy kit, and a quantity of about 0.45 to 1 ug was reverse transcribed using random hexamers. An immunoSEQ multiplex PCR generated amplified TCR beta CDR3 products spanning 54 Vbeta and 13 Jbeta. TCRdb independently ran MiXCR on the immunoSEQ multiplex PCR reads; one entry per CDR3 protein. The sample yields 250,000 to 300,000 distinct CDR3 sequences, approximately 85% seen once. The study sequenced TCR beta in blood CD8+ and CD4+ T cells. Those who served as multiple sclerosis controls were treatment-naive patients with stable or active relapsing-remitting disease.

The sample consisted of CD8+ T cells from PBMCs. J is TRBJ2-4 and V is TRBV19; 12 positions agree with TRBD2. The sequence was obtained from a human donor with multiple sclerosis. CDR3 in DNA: TGTGCCAGTAGTACCCAGACTAGCGGGAGACTAGCCAAAAACATTCAGTACTTC. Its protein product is CASSTQTSGRLAKNIQYF.